This T cell receptor (beta chain) was observed in a study of tumor-infiltrating lymphocytes in primary liver carcinoma. Both RNA and DNA were isolated together from around 18-30 mg of bulk tissue that had not been sorted. Total RNA amounting to 450 to 550 ng was the source from which TCR beta cDNA was made with a constant-region primer. Libraries for TCR beta were built through three nested multiplex PCR rounds, which together made up a slightly modified ARM-PCR procedure. TRBV1-TRBV30 forward and Cbeta reverse primers drove the first two roughly 10-cycle rounds. TCRdb passed the multiplex PCR reads through MiXCR, listing each CDR3 protein once. The sample carries some 64,000 distinct CDR3 sequences, roughly two thirds recorded once. The CDR3 is 13 residues long.

V gene TRBV12-3 or TRBV12-4 combines with J gene TRBJ1-5; no reliable D call. The sequenced sample consisted of liver tumor tissue from sampling region 4. Subset indicated: tumor region T4, right-lateral pole. This TCR was recovered from a man between 35 and 55 years old with primary liver carcinoma and hepatitis B virus infection. CDR3 in DNA: TGTACCGGCAGTTTAAGTGGGGTACAGCCCCAGCATTTT. Translating it yields CTGSLSGVQPQHF.